A single sample gave rise to the 15 T cell receptor beta chains below, sequenced in a study of T-cell reconstitution after alpha-beta-depleted transplantation in children (dated by TCRdb to the mid-2010s). Library prep was done by PCR. Sequencing was performed on an Illumina HiSeq 2500. TCR libraries were prepared with molecular barcoding, using unique molecular identifiers to normalize TCRbeta repertoire quantification. Through fastp at Q25 and MiXCR, TCRdb rebuilt clones from the public reads, retaining in-frame beta chains. Rows matching on CDR3 protein sequence are summarized as one entry with the most common DNA and genes. A total of hundreds of thousands of distinct CDR3 sequences appear in this sample, around a tenth of them only once. The top ten hold roughly 7.1% of the sample. This specimen's treatment or condition label, per the study, means: allogeneic hematopoietic cell transplantation with graft depleted of TCRalphabeta T cells and CD19 B cells.

Sequences were derived from PBMCs, sampled before TCRalphabeta/CD19-depleted stem cell transplant. The receptors stem from a boy in the first two years of life with acute myeloid leukemia, due to receive a stem cell transplant.

This clonotype was counted at least ten times. The chain links TRBV27 to TRBJ2-1; possibly TRBD2 for D (6 bases). Germline V CDR1 and CDR2: MNHEY, SMNVEV (reference sequence). This CDR3 has 15 residues. Trimming took off 3 bases at V and 7 bases at J, with 16 bases between the two ends. CDR3 amino acids: CASSLGSGSRNEQFF. The DNA for the CDR3 is TGTGCCAGCAGTTTGGGAAGCGGGTCCCGGAATGAGCAGTTCTTC.

This clonotype occurred many times. The chain combines TRBV12-3 or TRBV12-4 with TRBJ2-1; 12 positions agree with TRBD2. Trimming cost V 6 bases and J 7 bases; bases outside gene matches: 10. CDR3 length: 16 amino acids. CDR3 region: CASRHSSGGAGNEQFF. Written as DNA, the CDR3 is TGTGCCAGCAGGCACTCTAGCGGGGGGGCGGGGAATGAGCAGTTCTTC.

There are a few counts of this clonotype. The chain recombines TRBV12-3 or TRBV12-4 with TRBJ2-3; 10 bases match TRBD2. The CDR3 runs 19 residues. Trimming cost V 2 bases and J 2 bases; bases outside gene matches: 13. DNA for the CDR3: TGTGCCAGCAGTTTATATTGGGGGGGTAGCGGGGGGATCACAGATACGCAGTATTTT. Translated, it gives CASSLYWGGSGGITDTQYF.

This clonotype was recorded many times. This sequence joins TRBV18 and TRBJ2-7, with D tentatively TRBD1 (6 bases). The V end lost 2 bases, the J end lost 3 bases, and 11 bases lay between the germline ends. CDR1 and CDR2 (germline): KGHSH, LQKENI. CDR3 length: 14 amino acids. CDR3 nucleotides: TGTGCCAGCTCACCATCCTTACAGGGCTACGAGCAGTACTTC. Translated: CASSPSLQGYEQYF. Combining the CDR3 with reference TRBV18 and TRBJ2-7 gives the whole variable domain NAGVMQNPRHLVRRRGQEARLRCSPMKGHSHVYWYRQLPEEGLKFMVYLQKENIIDESGMPKERFSAEFPKEGPSILRIQQVVRGDSAAYFCASSPSLQGYEQYFGPGTRLTVT.

This clonotype was seen at least ten times. The rearrangement joins TRBV28 to TRBJ2-5, with a tentative D call TRBD2 (7 bases). The CDR3 contains 15 residues. The germline V gene encodes CDR1 MDHEN and CDR2 SYDVKM. Trimming stripped 9 bases from V and 2 bases from J, with 19 bases between. The CDR3 region has the DNA TGTGCCAGTGAAGGGGGGGAGACCCTACAAGAGACCCAGTACTTC. This encodes CASEGGETLQETQYF.

This clonotype was detected many times. The chain carries TRBV4-2 and TRBJ2-1, with D hard to call. Trimming left V 0 bases short and J 8 bases short, with 11 bases between. CDR3 length equals 14 residues. Germline CDR1 LGHNA, CDR2 YNFKEQ. In DNA form, the CDR3 reads TGTGCCAGCAGCCAAGATCTATTGGTTCATGAGCAGTTCTTC. Its translation: CASSQDLLVHEQFF.

This clonotype was recorded at least ten times. This sequence joins TRBV4-3 and TRBJ2-7; 10 bases align to TRBD1. Germline CDR1 is LGHNA and CDR2 is YSLEER. Germline trimming cut 0 bases from V and 5 bases from J; bases unmatched to any gene: 7. CDR3 length: 16 amino acids. The CDR3 DNA is TGCGCCAGCAGCCAAGAAACGTTGGGACAGGGGAACGAGCAGTACTTC. Its translation: CASSQETLGQGNEQYF.

This clonotype was counted many times. The rearrangement links TRBV11-1 to TRBJ2-5, with D perhaps given as TRBD1 or TRBD2 (5 bases each). Germline-derived CDR1 and CDR2 are SGHAT and FQDESV (reference sequence). CDR3 length: 14 residues. Deletions cut 5 bases from V and 1 base from J, with 11 bases between. In nucleotides, the CDR3 is TGTGCCAGCAGCACCCGGGACGGCCAAGAGACCCAGTACTTC. Translated: CASSTRDGQETQYF. Full variable domain (outside the CDR3, taken from reference TRBV11-1 and TRBJ2-5): EAEVAQSPRYKITEKSQAVAFWCDPISGHATLYWYRQILGQGPELLVQFQDESVVDDSQLPKDRFSAERLKGVDSTLKIQPAELGDSAMYLCASSTRDGQETQYFGPGTRLLVL.

This rearrangement joins TRBV28 to TRBJ1-2; D remains ambiguous. Germline values: CDR1 MDHEN, CDR2 SYDVKM. V dropped 7 bases and J dropped 4 bases, with 10 bases sitting between them. The CDR3 length is 12 residues. CDR3 DNA: TGTGCCAGCAATCCGGATTTCTATGGCTACACCTTC. Translation gives CASNPDFYGYTF.

In its sample, this clonotype was seen a few times. This chain links TRBV11-2 with TRBJ2-2, with 7 bases lining up with TRBD2. CDR3 length: 15 amino acids. The V segment lost 2 bases and the J segment 7 bases; nucleotides outside the gene matches: 7. Per the germline V gene, CDR1 is SGHAT and CDR2 is FQNNGV. The CDR3 sequence is CASSLRRGSSGELFF. CDR3 DNA: TGTGCCAGCAGCTTACGGCGGGGGAGTAGCGGGGAGCTGTTTTTT.

The chain combines TRBV7-3 with TRBJ2-2; tentatively, D is TRBD2 (6 bases). Germline CDR1 reads SGHTA; CDR2 reads FQGTGA. This CDR3 region has 14 residues. V lost 2 bases, J lost 5 bases, and 9 bases lay in between. CDR3 protein: CASSLDSGTGELFF. CDR3 DNA sequence: TGTGCCAGCAGCTTAGACAGCGGGACCGGGGAGCTGTTTTTT.

This clonotype was seen repeatedly, ten times or more. The chain couples TRBV5-1 to TRBJ2-5; 8 bases map to TRBD1. Looked up from germline, CDR1 is SGHRS and CDR2 is YFSETQ. The CDR3 contains 15 residues. V dropped 7 bases and J dropped 5; count of bases not matched to a gene: 13. The CDR3 reads CASATGATWAETQYF. CDR3 sequence (DNA): TGCGCCAGCGCGACAGGGGCTACCTGGGCGGAGACCCAGTACTTC.

This clonotype was detected a few times. The chain couples TRBV6-5 to TRBJ2-5, with D possibly matching TRBD2 (5 bases). The germline V and J ends were trimmed by 0 bases and 2 bases, with 13 bases remaining between them. CDR3 length equals 16 residues. The germline V gene has CDR1 MNHEY and CDR2 SVGAGI. The CDR3 bases are TGTGCCAGCAGTTACTCCACTTTAGCGTCTCAAGAGACCCAGTACTTC. It encodes CASSYSTLASQETQYF.

This clonotype was found a few times. The chain is built from TRBV3-1 and TRBJ2-2; unclear D gene. This CDR3 is 15 amino acids long. Germline V gives CDR1 LGHDT, CDR2 YNNKEL (reference sequence). The V end lost 3 bases, the J end lost 4 bases, and 12 bases lay between the germline ends. CDR3 sequence reads: CASSHRVLPTGELFF. The CDR3 DNA sequence: TGTGCCAGCAGCCATCGGGTCCTTCCCACCGGGGAGCTGTTTTTT.

This clonotype was seen a few times. V is TRBV28 and J is TRBJ2-7; 7 nucleotides match TRBD1. Germline CDR1 is MDHEN and CDR2 is SYDVKM. V lost 5 bases, J lost 2 bases, and 6 bases stayed unmatched. There are 14 residues in the CDR3. CDR3 region: CASSITGTAYEQYF. CDR3 coding DNA: TGTGCCAGCAGTATAACCGGGACAGCCTACGAGCAGTACTTC. The complete variable domain, with remaining parts taken from reference TRBV28 and TRBJ2-7, reads DVKVTQSSRYLVKRTGEKVFLECVQDMDHENMFWYRQDPGLGLRLIYFSYDVKMKEKGDIPEGYSVSREKKERFSLILESASTNQTSMYLCASSITGTAYEQYFGPGTRLTVT.